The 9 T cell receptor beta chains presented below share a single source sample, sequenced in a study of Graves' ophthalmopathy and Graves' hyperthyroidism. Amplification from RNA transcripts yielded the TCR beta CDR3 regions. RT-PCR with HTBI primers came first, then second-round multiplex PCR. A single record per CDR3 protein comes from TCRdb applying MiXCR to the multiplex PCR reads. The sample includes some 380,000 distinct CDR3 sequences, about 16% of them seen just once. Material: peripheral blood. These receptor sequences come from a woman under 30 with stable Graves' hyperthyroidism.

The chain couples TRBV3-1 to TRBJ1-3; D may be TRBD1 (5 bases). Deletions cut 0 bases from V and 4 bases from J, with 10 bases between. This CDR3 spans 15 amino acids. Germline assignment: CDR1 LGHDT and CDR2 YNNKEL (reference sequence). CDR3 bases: TGTGCCAGCAGCCAAGATGGGGGGACGGGAAACACCATATATTTT. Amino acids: CASSQDGGTGNTIYF.

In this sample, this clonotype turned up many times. DNA for the CDR3: TGTGCCAGCAGCCAAAACAGCCAGACCCAGTACTTC. Translation: CASSQNSQTQYF. The chain has TRBV14 and TRBJ2-5; D unresolved. The germline V gene has CDR1 SGHDN and CDR2 FVKESK. The CDR3 sequence is 12 residues long. Trimming pared 2 bases from V and 6 bases from J, leaving 7 bases between.

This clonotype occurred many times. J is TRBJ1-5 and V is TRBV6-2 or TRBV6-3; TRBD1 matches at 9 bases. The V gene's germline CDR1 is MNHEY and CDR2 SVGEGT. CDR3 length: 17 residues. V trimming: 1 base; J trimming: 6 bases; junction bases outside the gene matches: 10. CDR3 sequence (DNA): TGTGCCAGCAGTTACTTCAGAGGACAGGGGAATGTTCAGCCCCAGCATTTT. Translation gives CASSYFRGQGNVQPQHF.

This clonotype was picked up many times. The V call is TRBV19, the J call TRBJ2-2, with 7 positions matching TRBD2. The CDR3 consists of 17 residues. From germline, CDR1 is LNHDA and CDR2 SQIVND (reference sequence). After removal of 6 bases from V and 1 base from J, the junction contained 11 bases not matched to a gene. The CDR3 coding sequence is TGTGCCAGTAGCCATCCCACAGCGGGGAAGAACACCGGGGAGCTGTTTTTT. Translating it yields CASSHPTAGKNTGELFF.

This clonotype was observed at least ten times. CDR3 protein: CASSYSSWSIYEQYF. The CDR3 DNA follows: TGTGCCAGCAGTTACTCATCTTGGAGTATCTACGAGCAGTACTTC. The rearrangement uses TRBV6-5 and TRBJ2-7; D unclear. The germline V and J ends were trimmed by 0 bases and 3 bases, with 12 bases remaining between them. This CDR3 comprises 15 residues. Germline-derived CDR1 and CDR2 are MNHEY and SVGAGI.

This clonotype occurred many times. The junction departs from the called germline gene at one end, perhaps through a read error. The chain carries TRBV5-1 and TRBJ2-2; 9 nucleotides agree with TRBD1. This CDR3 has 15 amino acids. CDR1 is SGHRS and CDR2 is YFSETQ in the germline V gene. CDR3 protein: CASSLGDRDTGELFF. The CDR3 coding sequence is TGTGCCAGCAGCTTAGGGGACAGGGATACCGGGGAGCTGTTTTTT.

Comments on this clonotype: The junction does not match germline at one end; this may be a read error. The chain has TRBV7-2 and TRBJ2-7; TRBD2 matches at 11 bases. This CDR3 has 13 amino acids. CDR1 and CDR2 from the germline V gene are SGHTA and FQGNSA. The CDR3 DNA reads TGTGCCAGCAGCTCGACTAGCGGGGCCCCGCGTCACTTC. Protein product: CASSSTSGAPRHF.

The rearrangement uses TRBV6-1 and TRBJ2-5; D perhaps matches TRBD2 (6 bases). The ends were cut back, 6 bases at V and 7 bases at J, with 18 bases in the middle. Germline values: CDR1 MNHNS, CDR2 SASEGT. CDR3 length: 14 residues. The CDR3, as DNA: TGTGCCAGCAGGGGACTGCTGAAGGGTTTGACCCAGTACTTC. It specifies CASRGLLKGLTQYF.

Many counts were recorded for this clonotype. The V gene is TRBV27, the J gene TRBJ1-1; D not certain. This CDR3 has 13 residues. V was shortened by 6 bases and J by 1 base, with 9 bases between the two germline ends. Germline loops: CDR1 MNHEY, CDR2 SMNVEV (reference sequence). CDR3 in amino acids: CASSQIRNTEAFF. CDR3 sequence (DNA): TGTGCCAGCAGCCAGATTCGGAACACTGAAGCTTTCTTT.